A single sample is the source of the 24 T cell receptor beta chains below, sequenced in a study of early T cells in non-severe SARS-CoV-2 infection. TCRdb ran MiXCR on the 5' RACE reads and lists one entry per CDR3 protein. The sample holds roughly 81,000 distinct CDR3 sequences; less than 8% are singletons and the top ten take roughly 8%. Sequenced material: whole blood. The receptors were sampled from an adult who was a healthcare worker with PCR-confirmed SARS-CoV-2 infection or an uninfected control (not recorded which).

In this sample, this clonotype turned up a few times. This sequence joins TRBV7-9 and TRBJ2-7, with unresolved D. The CDR3 is 11 residues long. Germline CDR1 SEHNR, CDR2 FQNEAQ (reference sequence). Trimming removed 3 bases at V and 7 bases at J, with 7 bases between. The CDR3 here is CASSFLVEQYF. CDR3 DNA: TGTGCCAGCAGCTTCCTCGTGGAGCAGTACTTC.

This clonotype was picked up many times. V is TRBV11-2 and J is TRBJ1-2; possible D gene TRBD1, 5 bases. V lost 1 base and J 4 bases, leaving 10 bases between the germline ends. CDR1 is SGHAT, CDR2 FQNNGV, per germline. The CDR3 runs to 14 residues. CDR3 DNA: TGTGCCAGCAGCTTAGGCACCGACAGCTATGGCTACACCTTC. Amino acid sequence: CASSLGTDSYGYTF. The entire variable domain, with the rest obtained from reference TRBV11-2 and TRBJ1-2, is as follows: EAGVAQSPRYKIIEKRQSVAFWCNPISGHATLYWYQQILGQGPKLLIQFQNNGVVDDSQLPKDRFSAERLKGVDSTLKIQPAKLEDSAVYLCASSLGTDSYGYTFGSGTRLTVV.

This clonotype has at least ten counts. V and J are TRBV2 and TRBJ2-1; D ambiguous. V dropped 2 bases and J dropped 0 bases, with 11 bases sitting between them. Germline V gene lookup returns CDR1 SNHLY and CDR2 FYNNEI. The CDR3 loop spans 16 amino acids. The CDR3 DNA follows: TGTGCCAGCAGTGAATTATGGGGTAGCTCCTACAATGAGCAGTTCTTC. As protein: CASSELWGSSYNEQFF.

The table lists this clonotype with many counts. The gene calls are TRBV27 and TRBJ2-1; 7 nucleotides align to TRBD2. J lost 7 bases, V lost 6 bases, and 12 bases had no gene match. Germline V gives CDR1 MNHEY, CDR2 SMNVEV (reference sequence). CDR3 length: 15 amino acids. The DNA of the CDR3 is TGTGCCAGCAGCCCAACTAGCGCGAGATGGAATGAGCAGTTCTTC. Its translation is CASSPTSARWNEQFF.

This clonotype has ten or more counts. The V and J genes are TRBV6-5 and TRBJ2-5; D gene ambiguous. V lost 8 bases to trimming and J lost 5 bases, with 12 bases between them. Germline CDR1 MNHEY, CDR2 SVGAGI. The CDR3 is made up of 12 amino acids. The CDR3 DNA sequence: TGTGCCAGCCTCCGAGGCTCCGAGACCCAGTACTTC. Its translation is CASLRGSETQYF.

The chain links TRBV5-1 to TRBJ2-7; D is unclear. Deletions cut 0 bases from V and 0 bases from J, with 10 bases between. The CDR3 is 15 amino acids. In germline, CDR1 is SGHRS, CDR2 YFSETQ. Written as DNA, the CDR3 is TGCGCCAGCAGCTTGGTTGTCAGTCCCTCCTACGAGCAGTACTTC. Its protein is CASSLVVSPSYEQYF.

This clonotype has a count of ten or more. This chain joins TRBV10-2 and TRBJ2-1; D possibly matches TRBD1 or TRBD2 (5 bases each). The V gene lost 6 bases and the J gene lost 6 bases, with 12 bases spanning the gap. From germline, CDR1 is WSHSY and CDR2 SAAADI. This CDR3 is 13 amino acids long. CDR3: CASRPGAFNEQFF. CDR3 DNA sequence: TGCGCCAGCAGACCCGGGGCTTTCAATGAGCAGTTCTTC.

This clonotype was seen repeatedly, ten times or more. The J gene is TRBJ2-1, the V gene TRBV12-3 or TRBV12-4; TRBD2 matches at 9 bases. V dropped 1 base and J dropped 5; count of bases not matched to a gene: 12. This CDR3 region has 18 residues. CDR3 DNA: TGTGCCAGCAGTTTAGACCCCCGTACTAGCGGGTTTGACAATGAGCAGTTCTTC. Translated, it gives CASSLDPRTSGFDNEQFF.

This clonotype occurred many times. V gene TRBV18 combines with J gene TRBJ1-4; no definite D call. This CDR3 is 11 amino acids long. V was shortened by 5 bases and J by 5 bases, with 3 bases between the two germline ends. Germline V gene lookup returns CDR1 KGHSH and CDR2 LQKENI. The CDR3 loop is CASSSNEKLFF. CDR3 sequence (DNA): TGTGCCAGCTCATCCAATGAAAAACTGTTTTTT.

This clonotype was seen at least ten times. The rearrangement joins TRBV30 to TRBJ1-1; 7 bases map to TRBD1. This CDR3 contains 15 residues. Germline V lookup: CDR1 GTSNPN, CDR2 SVGIG (reference sequence). V was clipped by 6 bases and J by 1 base; unmatched bases: 11. The CDR3 DNA reads TGTGCCTGCGATACTGGGGGACAGAAGAACACTGAAGCTTTCTTT. Translated, it gives CACDTGGQKNTEAFF. Complete variable domain (other parts from reference TRBV30 and TRBJ1-1): SQTIHQWPATLVQPVGSPLSLECTVEGTSNPNLYWYRQAAGRGLQLLFYSVGIGQISSEVPQNLSASRPQDRQFILSSKKLLLSDSGFYLCACDTGGQKNTEAFFGQGTRLTVV.

This clonotype was seen more than once but under ten times. The V and J genes are TRBV12-3 or TRBV12-4 and TRBJ2-3, with D perhaps assigned TRBD1 or TRBD2 (6 bases each). Trimming pared 5 bases from V and 8 bases from J, leaving 14 bases between. This CDR3 has 13 residues. The CDR3, as DNA: TGTGCCAGCAGTGTTAGGACAGCGGGTACGCAGTATTTT. Translation gives CASSVRTAGTQYF.

This clonotype showed up just a few times. This chain connects TRBV12-3 or TRBV12-4 to TRBJ2-1, with D perhaps being TRBD1 or TRBD2 (6 bases each). This CDR3 spans 14 amino acids. Trimming stripped 6 bases from V and 8 bases from J, with 17 bases between. The CDR3 bases are TGTGCCAGCAGGGTCGGGGGCCCTGGGGATGAGCAGTTCTTC. This translates into CASRVGGPGDEQFF.

This clonotype was recorded at least ten times. The genes are TRBV5-1 and TRBJ2-3; 12 bases agree with TRBD1. CDR3 length: 14 residues. Per germline, CDR1 SGHRS and CDR2 YFSETQ. The V and J ends lost 3 bases and 7 bases, in that order; junction bases with no gene match: 3. CDR3 region: CASSSGQGANTQYF. The CDR3 DNA reads as TGCGCCAGCAGCTCGGGACAGGGGGCGAATACGCAGTATTTT.

This clonotype was counted many times. V usage is TRBV14 and J usage is TRBJ1-5; 10 bases map to TRBD1. The germline V gene has CDR1 SGHDN and CDR2 FVKESK. This CDR3 is built from 14 residues. CDR3 protein: CAVRDRGNNQPQHF. The CDR3, as DNA: TGTGCAGTGCGGGACAGGGGAAACAATCAGCCCCAGCATTTT.

This clonotype was seen ten or more times. The chain carries TRBV12-2 and TRBJ2-7; the table gives TRBD2 as D, unverified against the DNA. TRBV12-2 is a recognized pseudogene. The CDR3 covers 15 residues. CDR3 sequence reads: CASRGGASGDYEQYF. The CDR3 DNA reads TGTGCAAGTCGTGGCGGAGCTAGCGGAGACTACGAGCAGTACTTC.

This clonotype was seen at least ten times. This chain uses TRBV7-8 with TRBJ1-6, with D unclear. The CDR3 loop spans 14 amino acids. The germline V and J ends were trimmed by 4 bases and 7 bases, with 11 bases remaining between them. Looked up from germline, CDR1 is SGHVS and CDR2 is FQNEAQ. CDR3 sequence: CASSSNQRNSPLHF. The CDR3 coding sequence is TGTGCCAGCAGCTCAAATCAACGAAATTCACCCCTCCACTTT.

The chain couples TRBV4-3 to TRBJ2-5, with D possibly being TRBD2 (5 bases). The germline V gene has CDR1 LGHNA and CDR2 YSLEER. The V gene lost 0 bases and the J gene lost 0 bases, with 11 bases spanning the gap. CDR3 length: 16 residues. The CDR3 spells CASSQDNSAYQETQYF. The CDR3 DNA reads TGCGCCAGCAGCCAAGATAATAGCGCGTACCAAGAGACCCAGTACTTC.

This clonotype showed up many times. V usage is TRBV10-2 and J usage is TRBJ2-1; D gene ambiguous. The CDR3 length is 15 residues. V gave up 2 bases and J gave up 0 bases, with 8 bases separating them. Germline CDR1 and CDR2: WSHSY and SAAADI. The CDR3 DNA follows: TGCGCCAGCAGTGAGGACGGCGGCTCCTACAATGAGCAGTTCTTC. It codes for CASSEDGGSYNEQFF.

This clonotype showed up just a few times. The chain is built from TRBV7-8 and TRBJ2-1; 10 positions match TRBD2. V lost 5 bases and J lost 8; bases outside the gene matches: 12. The CDR3 extends over 16 amino acids. The germline V gene encodes CDR1 SGHVS and CDR2 FQNEAQ. CDR3 protein: CASSAYLAGAADEQFF. DNA of the CDR3: TGTGCCAGCAGCGCATATCTAGCGGGAGCGGCGGATGAGCAGTTCTTC. The full variable domain, completed using reference TRBV7-8 and TRBJ2-1, is GAGVSQSPRYKVAKRGQDVALRCDPISGHVSLFWYQQALGQGPEFLTYFQNEAQLDKSGLPSDRFFAERPEGSVSTLKIQRTQQEDSAVYLCASSAYLAGAADEQFFGPGTRLTVL.

This clonotype was seen ten or more times. The chain uses TRBV29-1 and TRBJ1-4; TRBD1 matches at 9 bases. The CDR3 is made up of 13 amino acids. The germline V gene has CDR1 SQVTM and CDR2 ANQGSEA. V lost 7 bases, J lost 3 bases, and 3 bases stayed unmatched. CDR3 sequence: CSARQGANEKLFF. The DNA for the CDR3 is TGCAGCGCTCGACAGGGGGCTAATGAAAAACTGTTTTTT.

There are many counts of this clonotype. This chain joins TRBV7-9 and TRBJ1-6, with D possibly being TRBD1 (5 bases). V was pared by 5 bases and J by 4 bases, with 9 bases between. The CDR3 extends over 14 amino acids. Looked up from germline, CDR1 is SEHNR and CDR2 is FQNEAQ (reference sequence). CDR3 region: CASSATEYNSPLHF. The CDR3 region has the DNA TGTGCCAGCAGCGCGACAGAATATAATTCACCCCTCCACTTT.

The rearrangement uses TRBV20-1 and TRBJ2-7; the match to TRBD2 covers 8 bases. CDR1 is DFQATT and CDR2 is SNEGSKA in the germline V gene (reference sequence). This CDR3 region has 11 residues. The CDR3 is CSLAGTYEQYF. The CDR3 nucleotides read TGCAGCTTAGCGGGGACCTACGAGCAGTACTTC.

This clonotype was seen many times. The gene calls are TRBV27 and TRBJ1-1; D ambiguous. CDR3 length: 13 amino acids. Germline CDR1 is MNHEY and CDR2 is SMNVEV (reference sequence). V gave up 8 bases and J gave up 3 bases, with 13 bases separating them. CDR3 loop: CASPTWVDTEAFF. DNA for the CDR3: TGTGCCAGCCCCACGTGGGTGGACACTGAAGCTTTCTTT.

This clonotype has just a few counts. V is TRBV29-1 and J is TRBJ2-7; the D gene could be TRBD1 or TRBD2 (5 bases each). Germline V gene lookup returns CDR1 SQVTM and CDR2 ANQGSEA. This CDR3 contains 16 residues. The germline V and J ends were trimmed by 6 bases and 0 bases, with 21 bases remaining between them. DNA for the CDR3: TGCAGCGTCCGGGGTGCCGTTGACAGTTACTCCTACGAGCAGTACTTC. Translating it yields CSVRGAVDSYSYEQYF.